This T cell receptor (beta chain) was recovered during a study of shared clonotypes between healthy human individuals. General observations from the study: Memory subsets generally showed smaller estimated richness than naive subsets did. Lower generation probabilities were found for non-shared clonotypes than for those shared by all four donors.

The V segment lost 4 bases and the J segment 8 bases; nucleotides outside the gene matches: 10. The CDR3 spans 16 residues. Germline V CDR1 and CDR2: SGHRS, YFSETQ. Profiling relied on immunoSEQ multiplex PCR, and the TCRdb table lists in-frame clones only, not all of them. The sample consists of hundreds of thousands of clones, around 74% of them appearing once. About this clone itself: Its matching antigen is unknown.

The receptor comes from a young woman in good health. Sequencing was carried out using memory CD4+ T cells sorted from blood. Subset in this sample: CD45RA-negative fraction. The genes are TRBV5-1 and TRBJ2-1, with 12 bases identical to TRBD2. The CDR3 sequence: CASSSGGTSGLDEQFF. The CDR3 region has the DNA TGCGCCAGCAGCAGCGGGGGGACTAGCGGGTTAGATGAGCAGTTCTTC.